These 29 T cell receptor beta chains were sequenced from one sample in a study of chemoradiotherapy in HPV16-positive cancers. Sequenced by immunoSEQ multiplex PCR; TCRdb stores in-frame clones only, minus some. This table holds about 3,500 clones, around 85% found once. Material: tumor tissue, obtained from a patient who underwent chemoradiotherapy. The receptors shown here come from a human donor with HPV-associated anogenital cancer.

Turning to this clone: The same CDR3 also results from other DNA sequences found in this sample. The chain combines TRBV14 with TRBJ1-1; D perhaps matches TRBD1 (5 bases). Germline lookup yields CDR1 SGHDN and CDR2 FVKESK. The CDR3 runs 13 residues. The germline V and J ends were trimmed by 1 base and 5 bases, with 8 bases remaining between them. As DNA, the CDR3 is TGTGCCAGCAGCCAAGGACGGGGGACTGAAGCTTTCTTT. Translation gives CASSQGRGTEAFF.

V gene TRBV9 combines with J gene TRBJ2-7; the D gene is possibly TRBD2 (7 bases). Trimming left V 4 bases short and J 12 bases short, with 20 bases between. The CDR3 length is 13 residues. Looked up from germline, CDR1 is SGDLS and CDR2 is YYNGEE. CDR3 sequence reads: CASSSGGAEGPYF. The CDR3 bases are TGTGCCAGCAGCTCGGGGGGCGCCGAGGGGCCGTACTTC. The full variable domain, in which reference TRBV9 and TRBJ2-7 provide the parts outside the CDR3, is DSGVTQTPKHLITATGQRVTLRCSPRSGDLSVYWYQQSLDQGLQFLIQYYNGEERAKGNILERFSAQQFPDLHSELNLSSLELGDSALYFCASSSGGAEGPYFGPGTRLTVT.

This clone was picked up a small number of times. This sequence joins TRBV9 and TRBJ2-5, with D possibly TRBD2 on 6 matching bases. Germline CDR1 SGDLS, CDR2 YYNGEE. This CDR3 spans 14 amino acids. The V end was cut by 4 bases, the J end by 10 bases, with 20 bases between. The CDR3 nucleotides read TGTGCCAGCAGCAGTCGCCGGGACTTCTTTAACCAGTACTTC. Translating it yields CASSSRRDFFNQYF.

The J gene is TRBJ2-6, the V gene TRBV6-1, with D uncertain. This CDR3 is 16 amino acids long. Germline CDR1 reads MNHNS; CDR2 reads SASEGT. V was pared by 3 bases and J by 4 bases, with 13 bases between. The CDR3 coding sequence is TGTGCCAGCAGTGATTTAGGGTGGTTCGGGGCCAACGTCCTGACTTTC. The encoded protein is CASSDLGWFGANVLTF.

This sequence joins TRBV7-8 and TRBJ1-2, with D tentatively TRBD1 (5 bases). The germline V gene has CDR1 SGHVS and CDR2 FQNEAQ. The CDR3 loop spans 13 amino acids. V dropped 7 bases and J dropped 4 bases, with 13 bases sitting between them. Here the CDR3 reads CASTPGGGYGYTF. DNA of the CDR3: TGTGCCAGCACCCCCGGGGGAGGCTATGGCTACACCTTC.

The chain joins TRBV5-6 to TRBJ2-5, with a weak D call TRBD1 (5 bases). This CDR3 spans 16 amino acids. The germline V gene has CDR1 SGHDT and CDR2 YYEEEE. With 2 bases removed from V and 4 bases from J, the gap between germline ends came to 18 bases. CDR3 amino acids: CASSFEQGYYPETQYF. CDR3 sequence (DNA): TGTGCCAGCAGCTTTGAGCAGGGATATTACCCAGAGACCCAGTACTTC.

The chain is built from TRBV7-2 and TRBJ1-4; the D is unclear. The V end lost 0 bases, the J end lost 4 bases, and 12 bases lay between the germline ends. The CDR3 covers 16 residues. CDR1 and CDR2 (germline): SGHTA, FQGNSA. CDR3 nucleotides: TGTGCCAGCAGCTTAGCGCCCCTTTGGGATAATGAAAAACTGTTTTTT. It is translated as CASSLAPLWDNEKLFF.

V is TRBV5-1 and J is TRBJ1-1, with 9 positions matching TRBD1. Germline-derived CDR1 and CDR2 are SGHRS and YFSETQ. The trim removed 5 bases at V and 11 bases at J, leaving 13 bases unmatched. The CDR3 has 14 residues. The CDR3 DNA follows: TGCGCCAGCAGTACCAATCCGGGACAGGGTGAGGCTTTCTTT. Its translation: CASSTNPGQGEAFF.

The chain is built from TRBV10-2 and TRBJ1-6; 10 positions match TRBD1. The junction had 12 bases not matched to a gene; V was cut back by 8 bases and J by 14 bases. Per the germline V gene, CDR1 is WSHSY and CDR2 is SAAADI. This CDR3 contains 14 residues. In nucleotides, the CDR3 is TGCGCCAGCGGCGCCGGGACAGGGGTCGGGGCCCTCCACTTT. The encoded protein is CASGAGTGVGALHF.

In regard to this clone: The junction and the germline gene differ at one end; a read error may be behind it. Other DNA sequences of this sample code for an identical CDR3. This chain joins TRBV4-2 and TRBJ2-3, with a tentative D call TRBD1 (5 bases). CDR1 and CDR2 from the germline V gene are LGHNA and YNFKEQ. The CDR3 totals 17 residues. This CDR3 is CASSQDLGASGTDTQYF. The CDR3 nucleotides are TGTGCCAGTAGCCAAGATTTAGGGGCGAGTGGCACAGATACGCAGTATTTT.

The chain is built from TRBV2 and TRBJ2-3; 8 nucleotides align to TRBD2. V trimming: 2 bases; J trimming: 1 base; junction bases outside the gene matches: 11. CDR3 size: 18 residues. Germline-derived CDR1 and CDR2 are SNHLY and FYNNEI. The CDR3 region is CASSERRGGLTGTDTQYF. CDR3 bases: TGTGCCAGCAGTGAACGGCGCGGGGGGCTTACAGGCACAGATACGCAGTATTTT. Looking up the rest from reference TRBV2 and TRBJ2-3 gives the full variable domain: EPEVTQTPSHQVTQMGQEVILRCVPISNHLYFYWYRQILGQKVEFLVSFYNNEISEKSEIFDDQFSVERPDGSNFTLKIRSTKLEDSAMYFCASSERRGGLTGTDTQYFGPGTRLTVL.

On this clone: The junction and the germline gene differ at one end; a read error may be behind it. The V and J genes are TRBV5-1 and TRBJ2-1; no definite D call. The CDR3 contains 14 residues. CDR1 is SGHRS, CDR2 YFSETQ, per germline. The CDR3 DNA is TGCGCCAGCAGCTTGGCCCACGAAGGCAAGATCAAGGTCTTC. Protein: CASSLAHEGKIKVF.

The rearrangement uses TRBV30 and TRBJ2-1, with TRBD2 matching over 8 bases. The CDR3 has 15 residues. The junction had 10 bases not matched to a gene; V was cut back by 5 bases and J by 4 bases. In germline, CDR1 is GTSNPN, CDR2 SVGIG (reference sequence). In nucleotides, the CDR3 is TGTGCCTGGGGCCATTTCGGCGGGGGGTACAATGAGCAGTTCTTC. It specifies CAWGHFGGGYNEQFF.

The V and J genes are TRBV5-4 and TRBJ2-7; 10 bases align to TRBD1. V shed 4 bases, J shed 3 bases, and the junction held 10 bases outside the gene matches. Germline V gives CDR1 SGHNT, CDR2 YYREEE (reference sequence). This CDR3 comprises 16 residues. For the CDR3, the DNA is TGTGCCAGCAGCCGACTAGGACAGGGGGGGGACTACGAGCAGTACTTC. It yields the protein CASSRLGQGGDYEQYF. The variable domain in full, with the rest retrieved from reference TRBV5-4 and TRBJ2-7, is ETGVTQSPTHLIKTRGQQVTLRCSSQSGHNTVSWYQQALGQGPQFIFQYYREEENGRGNFPPRFSGLQFPNYSSELNVNALELDDSALYLCASSRLGQGGDYEQYFGPGTRLTVT.

The chain is built from TRBV29-1 and TRBJ2-2, with TRBD1 as a possible D gene (6 bases). In germline, CDR1 is SQVTM, CDR2 ANQGSEA. V was pared by 7 bases and J by 3 bases, with 12 bases between. This CDR3 region has 13 residues. CDR3 protein: CSGGTPDTGELFF. Written as DNA, the CDR3 is TGCAGCGGGGGGACACCCGACACCGGGGAGCTGTTTTTT.

This clone was picked up a small number of times. The chain is built from TRBV11-2 and TRBJ1-6; D call uncertain. Trimming left V 5 bases short and J 7 bases short, with 6 bases between. The CDR3 totals 12 residues. Germline V CDR1 and CDR2: SGHAT, FQNNGV. The CDR3 here is CASSAGNSPLHF. The CDR3 DNA sequence: TGTGCCAGCAGCGCCGGCAATTCACCCCTCCACTTT.

This clone was picked up one time. V and J are TRBV29-1 and TRBJ1-2; D remains unclear. This CDR3 is built from 10 residues. Trimming cost V 3 bases and J 6 bases, with 5 bases left between them. CDR1 SQVTM and CDR2 ANQGSEA come from the germline V gene. The CDR3 reads CSVEENGYTF. DNA for the CDR3: TGCAGCGTTGAGGAGAATGGCTACACCTTC. The entire variable domain, with the rest obtained from reference TRBV29-1 and TRBJ1-2, is as follows: SAVISQKPSRDICQRGTSLTIQCQVDSQVTMMFWYRQQPGQSLTLIATANQGSEATYESGFVIDKFPISRPNLTFSTLTVSNMSPEDSSIYLCSVEENGYTFGSGTRLTVV.

The rearrangement links TRBV4-3 to TRBJ2-1, with unresolved D. The CDR3 sequence is 14 residues long. V lost 0 bases and J lost 8, with 11 bases in between. CDR1 and CDR2 from the germline V gene are LGHNA and YSLEER. The CDR3 nucleotides are TGCGCCAGCAGCCAAGATCGCCGGTCCTATGAGCAGTTCTTC. This translates into CASSQDRRSYEQFF.

The CDR3 nucleotides read TGTGCCAGCAACTCGGCAGGCGGCGTCCCTCAGGGGAGCTACTATGGCTACACCTTC. Encoded protein: CASNSAGGVPQGSYYGYTF. J is TRBJ1-2 and V is TRBV27; D might be TRBD1 (6 bases). From germline, CDR1 is MNHEY and CDR2 SMNVEV (reference sequence). With 7 bases removed from V and 3 bases from J, the gap between germline ends came to 30 bases. This CDR3 has 19 residues.

The rearrangement joins TRBV5-1 to TRBJ2-1; 9 positions match TRBD2. V lost 0 bases to trimming and J lost 2 bases; unmatched junction nucleotides: 3. Germline V gene data show CDR1 as SGHRS and CDR2 as YFSETQ. The CDR3 consists of 16 residues. CDR3 protein: CASSLVAGEAYNEQFF. The CDR3 DNA reads as TGCGCCAGCAGCTTGGTAGCGGGGGAGGCCTACAATGAGCAGTTCTTC.

V and J are TRBV13 and TRBJ1-1; D might be TRBD1 (5 bases). The CDR3 runs 15 residues. Per germline, CDR1 PRHDT and CDR2 FYEKMQ (reference sequence). Trimming pared 5 bases from V and 1 base from J, leaving 14 bases between. CDR3 sequence: CASSAVQGSNTEAFF. The CDR3 DNA follows: TGTGCCAGCAGCGCCGTGCAGGGCTCGAACACTGAAGCTTTCTTT.

This chain uses TRBV7-2 with TRBJ2-3, with 11 bases lining up with TRBD2. The germline gives CDR1 SGHTA, CDR2 FQGNSA. The CDR3 has 18 amino acids. V dropped 3 bases and J dropped 0; count of bases not matched to a gene: 8. The CDR3 DNA reads as TGTGCCAGCAGCTTCCTTAGCGGGGGGGCGACCAGCACAGATACGCAGTATTTT. Its protein is CASSFLSGGATSTDTQYF.

The J gene is TRBJ1-1, the V gene TRBV2; D gene unclear. V lost 5 bases and J lost 1, with 8 bases in between. The CDR3 covers 13 residues. The V gene's germline CDR1 is SNHLY and CDR2 FYNNEI. CDR3 bases: TGTGCCAGCAGTCGGACGGAGAACACTGAAGCTTTCTTT. Translation: CASSRTENTEAFF.

This chain joins TRBV4-1 and TRBJ2-5; 7 nucleotides line up with TRBD2. The CDR3 is 16 amino acids. From germline, CDR1 is MGHRA and CDR2 YSYEKL. The V and J ends lost 1 base and 2 bases, in that order; junction bases with no gene match: 7. DNA for the CDR3: TGCGCCAGCAGCCAAGCTAGAGCAGCGGGGCAAGAGACCCAGTACTTC. Residues: CASSQARAAGQETQYF.

This clone was found once. This chain joins TRBV27 and TRBJ1-4; D gene unclear. Trimming left V 10 bases short and J 2 bases short, with 38 bases between. Germline loops: CDR1 MNHEY, CDR2 SMNVEV (reference sequence). This CDR3 has 22 residues. DNA for the CDR3: TGTGCCATCGAGCCCCGACGACTCGGGCGACGTCCTGATGTAGGTACTAATGAAAAACTGTTTTTT. This gives the protein CAIEPRRLGRRPDVGTNEKLFF.

This rearrangement joins TRBV21-1 to TRBJ2-7; the table gives TRBD2 as D, unverified against the DNA. TRBV21-1 represents a pseudogene. CDR3 length equals 10 residues. The CDR3: CASLTPEQYF. Here the CDR3 DNA reads TGTGCCAGCCTGACTCCCGAGCAGTACTTC.

The chain has TRBV9 and TRBJ1-2; D not resolved. Trimming left V 3 bases short and J 0 bases short, with 6 bases between. Germline CDR1 is SGDLS and CDR2 is YYNGEE. This CDR3 has 13 residues. CDR3 sequence reads: CASSAAANYGYTF. CDR3 in DNA: TGTGCCAGCAGCGCGGCAGCTAACTATGGCTACACCTTC.

The chain employs TRBV6-5 and TRBJ1-2; TRBD1 matches at 7 bases. This CDR3 comprises 14 residues. J gave up 4 bases and V 6 bases, and 8 bases lay outside the gene matches. The germline V gene encodes CDR1 MNHEY and CDR2 SVGAGI. The CDR3 loop is CASRGTETLYGYTF. CDR3 sequence (DNA): TGTGCCAGCAGGGGGACAGAAACTCTCTATGGCTACACCTTC.

The rearrangement joins TRBV29-1 to TRBJ2-3; TRBD1 agrees at 10 bases. Looked up from germline, CDR1 is SQVTM and CDR2 is ANQGSEA. The CDR3 runs 14 residues. After removal of 3 bases from V and 4 bases from J, the junction contained 4 bases not matched to a gene. The CDR3 protein is CSVDDRGRPDTQYF. The CDR3 DNA is TGCAGCGTTGATGACAGGGGGCGGCCAGATACGCAGTATTTT.